This T cell receptor beta chain was obtained from a study of blood T cell repertoires in COVID-19 (dated by TCRdb to about 2020). Turning to the overall study: Samples covering the acute and convalescent phases of COVID-19 were provided by collaborators in the United States, Italy and Spain. Where available, HLA class I and class II types were obtained from metadata supplied by the sample provider rather than from assay-based typing. A freely available public database, intended as a resource for researchers studying the immune response to SARS-CoV-2, is where the repertoires were released. The dataset comprised deeply sampled blood TCRbeta repertoires from subjects exposed to, actively infected with, or recovered from COVID-19. The sample metadata nearly always contained a de-identified subject ID, COVID-19 status, age in years and sex. The material from the prospective study consisted of cDNA or gDNA derived from T cells, B-cell-depleted T cells, or PBMCs. The samples were drawn from two sources: the first 160 participants of the ongoing ImmuneRACE study, and 1,200 or so subjects contributed by 6 global collaborators.

TCRbeta CDR3 regions were amplified from genomic DNA by means of the immunoSEQ Assay, a bias-controlled multiplex PCR. Per the authors' processing: Within the assay, amplification of reference gene primers was used to estimate how many nucleated cells each sample contained. To quantify the absolute abundance of each unique TCRbeta CDR3 rearrangement, sequence reads were collapsed and filtered. For each sample, productive Simpson clonality was calculated as the square root of Simpson's diversity index over productive rearrangements. TCRdb re-hosts the immuneACCESS table, in-frame sequences only. Its copies lack some clones; in the studies checked, an unresolved V gene accounts for under half of them, and the cause for the rest is not known. The V and J calls and clone size come from that table; D and trimming were worked out from the DNA. This sample is represented by hundreds of thousands of clones; roughly nine tenths of them were singletons. The ten largest clones take up 1% to 1.3% of the sample.

Enrolling through a virtual design, the prospective study's participants ranged in age from roughly 18 to 90 years and lived across about two dozen United States geographic areas. Cohort assignment in the prospective study relied on participant-reported clinical history from a screening survey and a study questionnaire. Recovered participants in ImmuneRACE Cohort 3 were defined by two consecutive negative NP/OP PCR tests, clearance by a healthcare professional, or resolution of symptoms. In the prospective study, whole blood, serum and a nasopharyngeal or oropharyngeal swab were collected from each participant by mobile phlebotomists. Prospective study participants could optionally give additional blood draws and questionnaires over an approximately two-month period. Before DNA extraction, blood samples from the prospective study were shipped at room temperature or frozen. About this clone itself: Its antigen specificity is not known. Base qualities were left out, and no much larger clone turns up one base away.

General conclusions and limits of the study: Clinical and demographic metadata were provided uncurated, with the amount varying by source and participant.

For this chain, trimming is 2 bases at the V end and 6 bases at the J end, and the number of junction bases without a gene match is 6. The germline V gene sets CDR1 to SGDLS and CDR2 to YYNGEE. From cysteine to phenylalanine, the CDR3 is 15 amino acids long. This entry keeps only the CDR3 DNA: 45 bases, framed from base 1. The sequenced sample consisted of PBMCs or T cells enriched from blood (not recorded which). The TCR sequence derives from a man younger than 40 who had recovered from COVID-19. The sequence links TRBV9 to TRBJ2-4, and 9 junction bases match TRBD1. The bases are TGTGCCAGCAGCGTGGGGACAGGGTCAAGAAACATTCAGTACTTC. Translated, it reads CASSVGTGSRNIQYF.